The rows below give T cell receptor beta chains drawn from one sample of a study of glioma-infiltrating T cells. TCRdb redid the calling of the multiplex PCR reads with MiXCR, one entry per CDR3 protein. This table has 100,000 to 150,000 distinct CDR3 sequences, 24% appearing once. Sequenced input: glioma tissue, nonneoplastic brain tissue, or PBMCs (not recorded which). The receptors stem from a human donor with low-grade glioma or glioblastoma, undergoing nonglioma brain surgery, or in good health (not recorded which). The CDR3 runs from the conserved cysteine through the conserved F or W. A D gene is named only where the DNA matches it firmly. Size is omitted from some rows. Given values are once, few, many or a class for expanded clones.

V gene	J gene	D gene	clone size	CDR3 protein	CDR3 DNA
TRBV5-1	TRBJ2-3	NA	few	CASSSGDSTDTQYF	TGCGCCAGCAGCAGTGGGGACAGCACAGATACGCAGTATTTT
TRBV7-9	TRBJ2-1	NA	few	CASSLLHRNEQFF	TGTGCCAGCAGCCTATTACATCGGAATGAGCAGTTCTTC
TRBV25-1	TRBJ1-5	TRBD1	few	CASSESGTGWGNQPQHF	TGTGCCAGCAGTGAATCCGGGACAGGGTGGGGCAATCAGCCCCAGCATTTT
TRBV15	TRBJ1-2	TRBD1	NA	CATSRDRDRGSYGYTF	TGTGCCACCAGCAGAGACCGGGACAGGGGGAGCTATGGCTACACCTTC
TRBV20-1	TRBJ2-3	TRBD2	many	CSATSGGATDTQYF	TGCAGTGCTACTAGCGGGGGGGCCACAGATACGCAGTATTTT
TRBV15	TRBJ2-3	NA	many	CATSRGKGTDTQYF	TGTGCCACCAGCAGAGGGAAGGGAACAGATACGCAGTATTTT
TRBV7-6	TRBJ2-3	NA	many	CASSFLGTTDTQYF	TGTGCCAGCAGCTTTCTGGGTACCACAGATACGCAGTATTTT
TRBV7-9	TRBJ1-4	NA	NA	CASSSTGKRATNEKLFF	TGTGCCAGCAGCTCTACAGGGAAACGAGCAACTAATGAAAAACTGTTTTTT
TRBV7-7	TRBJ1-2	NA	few	CASSLLRPGGYTF	TGTGCCAGCAGCTTATTACGGCCTGGGGGCTACACCTTC
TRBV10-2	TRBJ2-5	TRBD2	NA	CASSALAGSNQETQYF	TGCGCCAGCAGTGCCCTAGCGGGGTCTAACCAAGAGACCCAGTACTTC
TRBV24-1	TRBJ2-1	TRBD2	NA	CATSASGGALEQFF	TGTGCCACCAGTGCCAGCGGGGGGGCCCTTGAGCAGTTCTTC
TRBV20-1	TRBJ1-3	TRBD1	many	CSAGGQGGGNTIYF	TGCAGTGCTGGAGGACAGGGTGGTGGAAACACCATATATTTT
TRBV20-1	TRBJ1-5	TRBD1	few	CSARPIETGTNQPQHF	TGCAGTGCTAGACCCATCGAGACAGGGACCAATCAGCCCCAGCATTTT
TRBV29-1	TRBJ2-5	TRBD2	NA	CSVRRTSESQETQYF	TGCAGCGTTAGGCGGACTAGCGAAAGTCAAGAGACCCAGTACTTC
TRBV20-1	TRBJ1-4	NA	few	CSARRSTNEKLFF	TGCAGTGCTAGAAGGTCCACTAATGAAAAACTGTTTTTT
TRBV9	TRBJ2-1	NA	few	CASSPRLAYNEQFF	TGTGCCAGCAGCCCCAGGTTGGCCTACAATGAGCAGTTCTTC
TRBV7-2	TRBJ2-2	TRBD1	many	CASSRGQPNTGELFF	TGTGCCAGCAGCCGGGGACAGCCGAACACCGGGGAGCTGTTTTTT
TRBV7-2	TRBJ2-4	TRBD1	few	CASTNDRGSGIQYF	TGTGCCAGCACCAACGACAGGGGGTCTGGCATTCAGTACTTC
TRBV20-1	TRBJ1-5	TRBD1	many	CSAIAGQGDQPQHF	TGCAGTGCCATTGCGGGACAGGGAGATCAGCCCCAGCATTTT
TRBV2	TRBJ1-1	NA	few	CASSAAENTEAFF	TGTGCCAGCAGTGCTGCTGAGAACACTGAAGCTTTCTTT
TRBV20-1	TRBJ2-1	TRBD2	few	CSARDVAGGVHNEQFF	TGCAGTGCTAGAGACGTCGCCGGGGGGGTGCACAATGAGCAGTTCTTC
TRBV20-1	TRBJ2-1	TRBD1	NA	CSATTTGGVSYEQFF	TGCAGTGCTACAACGACAGGGGGCGTTTCCTACGAGCAGTTCTTC
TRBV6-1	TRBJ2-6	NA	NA	CAIPGPSRSGANVLTF	TGTGCCATCCCGGGACCCTCGAGGTCTGGGGCCAACGTCCTGACTTTC
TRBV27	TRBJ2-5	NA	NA	CASSPYEQETQYF	TGTGCCAGCAGTCCGTACGAACAAGAGACCCAGTACTTC
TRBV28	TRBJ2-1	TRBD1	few	CASRLPTGTGNEQFF	TGTGCCAGCAGGTTGCCGACAGGGACGGGGAATGAGCAGTTCTTC
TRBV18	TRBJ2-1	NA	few	CASSPRWGSYNEQFF	TGTGCCAGCTCACCACGGTGGGGGTCCTACAATGAGCAGTTCTTC
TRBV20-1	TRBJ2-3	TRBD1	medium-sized	CSAVTGDTDTQYF	TGCAGTGCTGTGACAGGGGACACAGATACGCAGTATTTT
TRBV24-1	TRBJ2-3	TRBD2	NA	CATRAGGRGDTQYF	TGTGCCACCCGAGCGGGGGGCCGGGGAGATACGCAGTATTTT
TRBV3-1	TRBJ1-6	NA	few	CASSQGVSGFGSPLHF	TGTGCCAGCAGCCAAGGAGTCTCTGGGTTTGGTTCACCCCTCCACTTT
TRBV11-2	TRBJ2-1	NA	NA	CASSFFQSSYNEQFF	TGTGCCAGCAGCTTCTTTCAAAGCTCCTACAATGAGCAGTTCTTC
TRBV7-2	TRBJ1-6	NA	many	CASSVGMSSYNSPLHF	TGTGCCAGCAGCGTTGGAATGAGCTCCTATAATTCACCCCTCCACTTT
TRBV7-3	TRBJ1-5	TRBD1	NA	CASRARDRTNQPQHF	TGTGCCAGCAGGGCCAGGGACAGAACAAATCAGCCCCAGCATTTT
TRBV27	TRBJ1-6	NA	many	CASSLRLQVFYSPLHF	TGTGCCAGCAGTTTACGTCTCCAGGTGTTTTATTCACCCCTCCACTTT
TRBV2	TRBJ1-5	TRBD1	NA	CASSEGQPNQPQHF	TGTGCCAGCAGCGAGGGACAGCCCAATCAGCCCCAGCATTTT
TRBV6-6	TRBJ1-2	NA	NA	CASSYSSLTNYGYTF	TGTGCCAGCAGTTACTCGAGTCTCACTAACTATGGCTACACCTTC
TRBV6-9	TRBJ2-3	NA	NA	CASSSPGLATDTQYF	TGTGCCAGCAGTTCCCCGGGGCTAGCAACAGATACGCAGTATTTT
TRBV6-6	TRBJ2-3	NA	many	CASSYVVVAEQYF	TGTGCCAGCAGTTACGTAGTAGTGGCTGAGCAGTATTTT
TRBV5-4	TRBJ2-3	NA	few	CASSFKGDPTDTQYF	TGTGCCAGCAGCTTCAAAGGGGACCCCACAGATACGCAGTATTTT
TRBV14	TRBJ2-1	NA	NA	CASSHPALNNEQFF	TGTGCCAGCAGCCACCCTGCCTTGAACAATGAGCAGTTCTTC
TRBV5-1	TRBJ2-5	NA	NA	CASSSAGELTQYF	TGCGCCAGCAGCAGTGCTGGGGAATTGACCCAGTACTTC
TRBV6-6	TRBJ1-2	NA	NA	CASSYRATDGYYGYTF	TGTGCCAGCAGTTACCGCGCAACAGACGGCTACTATGGCTACACCTTC
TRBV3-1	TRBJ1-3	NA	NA	CASSPDRLFSGNTIYF	TGTGCCAGCAGCCCGGATCGACTGTTCTCTGGAAACACCATATATTTT